The source of this T cell receptor beta chain is a study of identical twins. Overall study results and limits: With monozygotic twins, out-of-frame TCR alpha sharing exceeded what models estimated. Conclusions were based on cross-sectional statistical analysis, without following the same donors.

The cDNA had a unique molecular identifier and a template-switch universal primer site. TCRdb used MiXCR to reprocess the 5' RACE reads, holding one entry per CDR3 protein. The sample comprises some 630,000 distinct CDR3 sequences, under 8.5% of which are singletons, and 1.5% to 2% rests with the top ten. Worth noting for this clonotype: Its antigen is currently unknown.

The V gene end was trimmed by 2 bases and the J gene end by 4 bases; junction bases not matched to a gene: 2. The CDR3 is 14 residues long. CDR1 and CDR2 (germline): MNHEY, SVGAGI. This sample was shared with a second study, whose subject was yellow fever vaccine responses in identical twins.

V is TRBV6-5 and J is TRBJ2-3; 8 bases map to TRBD2. The sequence came from a woman aged 18-35 years in good health. The sample comprised PBMCs. The CDR3 reads CASSYVGGADTQYF. The CDR3 coding sequence is TGTGCCAGCAGTTACGTCGGGGGGGCAGATACGCAGTATTTT.